The source of this T cell receptor beta chain is a study of brain T cells in children with intractable seizures. Profiling relied on immunoSEQ multiplex PCR, and the TCRdb table lists in-frame clones only, not all of them. The data contain around 340,000 clones, 93% of them singletons. The CDR3 has 16 residues. The V end was cut by 3 bases, the J end by 7 bases, with 19 bases between. The germline gives CDR1 KGHDR, CDR2 SFDVKD. The time point is: blood from clinic visit 5 months post-surgery; TSC patient then seizure free. Before surgery, patients took at least one anti-epileptic drug. The V and J genes are TRBV24-1 and TRBJ2-3; either TRBD1 or TRBD2 may supply D (5 bases each). Material: peripheral blood, obtained about 5 months after surgery. This receptor was obtained from a boy under three years old with tuberous sclerosis and intractable seizures. CDR3 amino acids: CATSDPVRDPRNTQYF. Written as DNA, the CDR3 is TGTGCCACCAGTGATCCCGTCCGGGACCCCCGCAATACGCAGTATTTT.